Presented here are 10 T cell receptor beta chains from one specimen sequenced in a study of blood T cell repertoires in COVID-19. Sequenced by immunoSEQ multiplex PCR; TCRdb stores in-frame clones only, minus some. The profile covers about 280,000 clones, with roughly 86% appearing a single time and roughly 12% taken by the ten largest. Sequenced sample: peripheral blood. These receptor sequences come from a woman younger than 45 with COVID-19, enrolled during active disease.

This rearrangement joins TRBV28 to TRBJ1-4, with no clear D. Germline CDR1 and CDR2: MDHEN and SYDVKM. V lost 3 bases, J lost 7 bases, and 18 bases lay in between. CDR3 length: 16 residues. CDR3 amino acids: CASSLTAGEGGEKLFF. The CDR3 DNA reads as TGTGCCAGCAGTTTGACCGCGGGCGAGGGTGGTGAAAAACTGTTTTTT.

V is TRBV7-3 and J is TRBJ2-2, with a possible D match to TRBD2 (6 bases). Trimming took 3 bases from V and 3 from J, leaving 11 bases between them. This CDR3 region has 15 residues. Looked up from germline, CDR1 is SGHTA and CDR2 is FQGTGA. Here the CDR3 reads CASSLTGAHTGELFF. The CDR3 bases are TGTGCCAGCAGCTTGACGGGAGCGCACACCGGGGAGCTGTTTTTT.

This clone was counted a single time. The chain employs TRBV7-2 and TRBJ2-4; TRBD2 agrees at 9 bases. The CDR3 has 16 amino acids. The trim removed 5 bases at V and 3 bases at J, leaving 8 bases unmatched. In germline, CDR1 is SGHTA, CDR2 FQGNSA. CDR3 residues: CASSQTPSGDKNIQYF. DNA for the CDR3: TGTGCCAGCAGCCAGACGCCTAGCGGGGACAAAAACATTCAGTACTTC.

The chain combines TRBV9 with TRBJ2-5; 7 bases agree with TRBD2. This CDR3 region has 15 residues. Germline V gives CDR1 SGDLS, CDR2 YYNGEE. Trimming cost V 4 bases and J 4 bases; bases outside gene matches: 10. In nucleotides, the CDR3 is TGTGCCAGCAGCCCCGAGCGGGGTTCCCGAGAGACCCAGTACTTC. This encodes CASSPERGSRETQYF.

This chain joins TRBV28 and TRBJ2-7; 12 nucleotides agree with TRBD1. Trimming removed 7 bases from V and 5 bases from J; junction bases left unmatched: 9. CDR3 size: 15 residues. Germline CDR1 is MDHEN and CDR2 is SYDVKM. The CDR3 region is CASILGQGAHNEQYF. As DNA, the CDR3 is TGTGCCAGCATCCTGGGACAGGGGGCTCACAACGAGCAGTACTTC.

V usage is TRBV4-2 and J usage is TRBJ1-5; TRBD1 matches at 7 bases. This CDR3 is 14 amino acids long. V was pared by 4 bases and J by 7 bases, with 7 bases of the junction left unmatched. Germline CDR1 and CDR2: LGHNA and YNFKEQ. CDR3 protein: CASSLGTASQPQHF. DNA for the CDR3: TGTGCCAGCAGCCTCGGGACAGCTTCACAGCCCCAGCATTTT.

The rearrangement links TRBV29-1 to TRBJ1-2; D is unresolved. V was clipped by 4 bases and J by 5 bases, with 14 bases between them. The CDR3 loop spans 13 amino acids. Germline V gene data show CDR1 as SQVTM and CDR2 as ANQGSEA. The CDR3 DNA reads TGCAGCGTTGCGGGGTCGGGGAGATATGGCTACACCTTC. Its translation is CSVAGSGRYGYTF.

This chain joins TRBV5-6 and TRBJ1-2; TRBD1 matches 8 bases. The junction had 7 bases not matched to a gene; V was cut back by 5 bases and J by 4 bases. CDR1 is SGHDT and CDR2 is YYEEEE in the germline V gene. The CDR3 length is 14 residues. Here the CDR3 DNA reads TGTGCCAGCAGTTGGACAGGGAGTGGCTATGGCTACACCTTC. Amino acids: CASSWTGSGYGYTF.

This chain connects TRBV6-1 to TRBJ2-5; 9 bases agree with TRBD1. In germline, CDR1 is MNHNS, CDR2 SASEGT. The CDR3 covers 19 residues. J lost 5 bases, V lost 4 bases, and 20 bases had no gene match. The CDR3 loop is CASSGGATSTGTGWETQYF. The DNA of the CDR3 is TGTGCCAGCAGTGGGGGAGCAACCTCCACCGGGACAGGGTGGGAGACCCAGTACTTC.

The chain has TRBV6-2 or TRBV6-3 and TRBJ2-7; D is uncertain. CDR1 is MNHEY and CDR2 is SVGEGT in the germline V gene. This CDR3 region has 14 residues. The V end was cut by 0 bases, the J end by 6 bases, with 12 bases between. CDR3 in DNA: TGTGCCAGCAGTTACTCGCGTGGTATTGGCGAGCAGTACTTC. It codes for CASSYSRGIGEQYF.